The next 24 T cell receptor beta chains were all read from a single sample in a study of blood T cell repertoires in COVID-19. The method was immunoSEQ multiplex PCR; TCRdb's version includes in-frame clones alone and lacks a portion of them. The sample comprises 70,000 to 95,000 clones, approximately 80% of which are singletons, and approximately 13% rests with the top ten. Sequencing was performed on peripheral blood. The receptors stem from a human donor in a cohort sampled during active COVID-19.

V usage is TRBV7-9 and J usage is TRBJ2-1; 8 bases agree with TRBD1. The CDR3 runs to 15 residues. The V gene end was trimmed by 4 bases and the J gene end by 5 bases; junction bases not matched to a gene: 7. CDR1 is SEHNR, CDR2 FQNEAQ, per germline (reference sequence). DNA for the CDR3: TGTGCCAGCAGCTCCCGACAGGGGAGAAACAATGAGCAGTTCTTC. Translating it yields CASSSRQGRNNEQFF.

The genes are TRBV12-3 or TRBV12-4 and TRBJ1-3; the D is unclear. V dropped 6 bases and J dropped 0 bases, with 6 bases sitting between them. The CDR3 runs to 13 residues. This CDR3 reads CASSLSSGNTIYF. As DNA, the CDR3 is TGTGCCAGCAGCTTGAGCTCTGGAAACACCATATATTTT.

There are a few counts of this clone. The chain links TRBV19 to TRBJ1-1; 8 bases align to TRBD1. The CDR3 has 15 amino acids. CDR1 is LNHDA, CDR2 SQIVND, per germline (reference sequence). The ends lost 1 base at V and 0 bases at J; junction bases unmatched: 1. CDR3 protein: CASSIATGVNTEAFF. The DNA for the CDR3 is TGTGCCAGTAGTATAGCGACAGGGGTGAACACTGAAGCTTTCTTT.

V is TRBV5-6 and J is TRBJ1-5; TRBD1 is a possible D gene (6 bases). The V end was cut by 2 bases, the J end by 6 bases, with 18 bases between. Germline V lookup: CDR1 SGHDT, CDR2 YYEEEE. CDR3 length: 16 amino acids. CDR3 bases: TGTGCCAGCAGCTTAATCTTCGAGGGGGTTTCTCAGCCCCAGCATTTT. This gives the protein CASSLIFEGVSQPQHF.

The rearrangement links TRBV6-5 to TRBJ1-2; TRBD1 matches at 10 bases. From germline, CDR1 is MNHEY and CDR2 SVGAGI. The CDR3 runs to 15 residues. Trimming cost V 6 bases and J 4 bases; bases outside gene matches: 8. CDR3 nucleotide sequence: TGTGCCAGCAGACCCGGGACAGGGGATGGCTATGGCTACACCTTC. It codes for CASRPGTGDGYGYTF.

This chain uses TRBV4-3 with TRBJ2-2; D is uncertain. Looked up from germline, CDR1 is LGHNA and CDR2 is YSLEER. The CDR3 extends over 18 amino acids. Trimming stripped 0 bases from V and 1 base from J, with 15 bases between. CDR3 DNA sequence: TGCGCCAGCAGCCAAGAAATCGTCCGGGTGCTGAACACCGGGGAGCTGTTTTTT. The encoded protein is CASSQEIVRVLNTGELFF.

V gene TRBV5-1 combines with J gene TRBJ2-1; D remains unclear. The CDR3 totals 12 residues. Germline V CDR1 and CDR2: SGHRS, YFSETQ. Trimming removed 2 bases from V and 8 bases from J, with 8 bases in between. The CDR3 loop reads CASSFERDEQFF. The DNA of the CDR3 is TGCGCCAGCAGCTTCGAGCGCGATGAGCAGTTCTTC.

V usage is TRBV5-4 and J usage is TRBJ2-5; D is ambiguous. Looked up from germline, CDR1 is SGHNT and CDR2 is YYREEE (reference sequence). The CDR3 runs to 12 residues. V was shortened by 1 base and J by 6 bases, with 7 bases between the two germline ends. The CDR3 reads CASSLLLQTQYF. CDR3 in DNA: TGTGCCAGCAGCTTGTTACTCCAGACCCAGTACTTC.

The chain carries TRBV3-1 (or the pseudogene TRBV3-2) and TRBJ2-1, with TRBD1 identical over 11 bases. This CDR3 spans 15 amino acids. The junction had 3 bases not matched to a gene; V was cut back by 1 base and J by 7 bases. The germline gives CDR1 LGHDT, CDR2 YNNKEL (reference sequence). The CDR3 is CASSQAGQGGNEQFF. The CDR3 DNA reads TGTGCCAGCAGCCAAGCGGGACAGGGGGGGAATGAGCAGTTCTTC.

The rearrangement links TRBV19 to TRBJ2-2, with 8 bases fitting TRBD2. Losses at the gene ends were 4 bases for V and 3 bases for J; bases not matched to a gene: 7. The CDR3 consists of 16 residues. Per germline, CDR1 LNHDA and CDR2 SQIVND (reference sequence). CDR3 in amino acids: CASSTIAGKDTGELFF. Here the CDR3 DNA reads TGTGCCAGTAGTACGATAGCGGGGAAAGACACCGGGGAGCTGTTTTTT.

The chain employs TRBV2 and TRBJ2-6; 8 nucleotides match TRBD2. This CDR3 region has 18 residues. The junction had 8 bases not matched to a gene; V was cut back by 4 bases and J by 0 bases. CDR1 and CDR2 (germline): SNHLY, FYNNEI. The CDR3 sequence is CASSGGAGVDSGANVLTF. CDR3 nucleotides: TGTGCCAGCAGTGGGGGAGCGGGGGTCGACTCTGGGGCCAACGTCCTGACTTTC.

The chain employs TRBV5-5 and TRBJ1-5, with 8 nucleotides matching TRBD1. The CDR3 covers 16 residues. The V and J ends lost 1 base and 7 bases, in that order; junction bases with no gene match: 10. The germline V gene encodes CDR1 SGHKS and CDR2 YYEKEE (reference sequence). Here the CDR3 DNA reads TGTGCCAGCAGCTTGTCTTCCGGACAGGGTGGACAGCCCCAGCATTTT. As protein: CASSLSSGQGGQPQHF.

This chain uses TRBV6-5 with TRBJ2-7; possibly TRBD1 for D (5 bases). CDR1 and CDR2 from the germline V gene are MNHEY and SVGAGI. The CDR3 loop spans 13 amino acids. V was pared by 5 bases and J by 9 bases, with 17 bases between. The CDR3 sequence is CASSPIITQGQYF. The CDR3 nucleotides are TGTGCCAGCAGTCCAATCATCACCCAGGGGCAGTACTTC.

The J gene is TRBJ2-3, the V gene TRBV7-2; D unclear. The V end was cut by 5 bases, the J end by 6 bases, with 12 bases between. The germline V gene has CDR1 SGHTA and CDR2 FQGNSA. The CDR3 length is 13 residues. CDR3 region: CASSPNRVDTQYF. CDR3 DNA sequence: TGTGCCAGCAGCCCAAATCGCGTGGATACGCAGTATTTT.

This clone was recorded many times. The chain employs TRBV14 and TRBJ1-5; the match to TRBD1 covers 9 bases. The V gene end was trimmed by 11 bases and the J gene end by 6 bases; junction bases not matched to a gene: 8. From germline, CDR1 is SGHDN and CDR2 FVKESK. This CDR3 contains 13 residues. CDR3 residues: CACNRGQGQPQHF. The CDR3 DNA sequence: TGTGCCTGTAACAGGGGGCAAGGTCAGCCCCAGCATTTT.

The CDR3 nucleotides are TGTGCCTGGAGTGGCCTACAGACTAGCGGGGGGCGTCATCCAGGTACGCAGTATTTT. Residues: CAWSGLQTSGGRHPGTQYF. This chain links TRBV30 with TRBJ2-3; TRBD2 matches at 13 bases. The CDR3 runs to 19 residues. Per germline, CDR1 GTSNPN and CDR2 SVGIG (reference sequence). V shed 1 base, J shed 8 bases, and the junction held 18 bases outside the gene matches.

The rearrangement uses TRBV6-1 and TRBJ1-1, with TRBD1 matching 8 bases. The CDR3 is 15 amino acids. After removal of 3 bases from V and 1 base from J, the junction contained 4 bases not matched to a gene. Per the germline V gene, CDR1 is MNHNS and CDR2 is SASEGT. The CDR3 coding sequence is TGTGCCAGCAGTGATCTGGGACAGGCGAACACTGAAGCTTTCTTT. It yields the protein CASSDLGQANTEAFF.

The chain is built from TRBV27 and TRBJ2-3; TRBD2 might be the D (5 bases). This CDR3 is built from 14 residues. Germline values: CDR1 MNHEY, CDR2 SMNVEV (reference sequence). Trimming removed 3 bases at V and 5 bases at J, with 12 bases between. The CDR3 region has the DNA TGTGCCAGCAGTTTGACTACTGAGGGAGATACGCAGTATTTT. It is translated as CASSLTTEGDTQYF.

The rearrangement links TRBV6-2 or TRBV6-3 to TRBJ1-1; D ambiguous. CDR1 MNHEY and CDR2 SVGEGT come from the germline V gene. Deletions cut 2 bases from V and 11 bases from J, with 18 bases between. This CDR3 is 14 amino acids long. CDR3 in amino acids: CASSYTDGSRRAFF. The CDR3 DNA sequence: TGTGCCAGCAGTTACACCGACGGGAGTAGGAGGGCTTTCTTT.

The rearrangement links TRBV15 to TRBJ2-1; 7 bases map to TRBD2. Germline-derived CDR1 and CDR2 are LNHNV and YYDKDF (reference sequence). V gave up 6 bases and J gave up 12 bases; unmatched junction bases: 11. The CDR3 runs to 13 residues. CDR3 nucleotide sequence: TGTGCCACCAGAGGGCTAGCGGAGGTGGGGCAGTTCTTC. This encodes CATRGLAEVGQFF.

This clone has just a few counts. Additional DNA sequences in this sample encode the identical CDR3. The chain has TRBV3-1 (or the pseudogene TRBV3-2) and TRBJ2-1; 9 nucleotides match TRBD2. With 0 bases clipped from V and 6 bases from J, the junction kept 3 bases outside the gene matches. The CDR3 is made up of 15 amino acids. CDR1 and CDR2 from the germline V gene are LGHDT and YNNKEL (reference sequence). CDR3 loop: CASSQDLRGGNEQFF. The CDR3 DNA reads as TGTGCCAGCAGCCAAGATTTGCGGGGGGGCAATGAGCAGTTCTTC.

The V call is TRBV6-2 or TRBV6-3, the J call TRBJ1-5; 8 bases agree with TRBD1. Germline V lookup: CDR1 MNHEY, CDR2 SVGEGT. The CDR3 runs 16 residues. The V and J ends lost 6 bases and 0 bases, in that order; junction bases with no gene match: 7. This CDR3 is CASSWGQAYSNQPQHF. CDR3 bases: TGTGCCAGCAGCTGGGGACAGGCGTATAGCAATCAGCCCCAGCATTTT.

V gene TRBV5-1 combines with J gene TRBJ2-1, with TRBD2 identical over 12 bases. After removal of 6 bases from V and 9 bases from J, the junction contained 13 bases not matched to a gene. Germline CDR1 reads SGHRS; CDR2 reads YFSETQ. The CDR3 covers 16 residues. The CDR3 DNA is TGCGCCAGCACCCCCACCCTAGCGGGGGGGCCTGGTGAGCAGTTCTTC. This translates into CASTPTLAGGPGEQFF.

The V call is TRBV6-2 or TRBV6-3, the J call TRBJ1-1; tentatively, D is TRBD1 (5 bases). V was pared by 6 bases and J by 2 bases, with 25 bases between. The CDR3 spans 18 residues. Germline CDR1 and CDR2: MNHEY and SVGEGT. CDR3 DNA sequence: TGTGCCAGCAGCCCAACCCTCCGGAGGGGCGTCTTCAACACTGAAGCTTTCTTT. This codes for CASSPTLRRGVFNTEAFF.